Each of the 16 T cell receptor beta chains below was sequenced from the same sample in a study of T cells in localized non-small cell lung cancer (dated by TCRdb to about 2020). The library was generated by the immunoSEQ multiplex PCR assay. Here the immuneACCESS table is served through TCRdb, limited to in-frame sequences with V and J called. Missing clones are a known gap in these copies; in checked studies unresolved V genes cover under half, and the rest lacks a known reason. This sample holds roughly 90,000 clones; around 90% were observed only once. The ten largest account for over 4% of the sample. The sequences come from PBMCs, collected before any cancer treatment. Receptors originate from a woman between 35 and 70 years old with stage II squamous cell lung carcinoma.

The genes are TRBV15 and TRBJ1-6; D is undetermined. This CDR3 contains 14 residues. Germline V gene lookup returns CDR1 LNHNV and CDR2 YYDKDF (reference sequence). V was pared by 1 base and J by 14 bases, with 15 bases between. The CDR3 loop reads CATSRAGPGFTLHF. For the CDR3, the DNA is TGTGCCACCAGCAGAGCAGGCCCGGGCTTCACCCTCCACTTT. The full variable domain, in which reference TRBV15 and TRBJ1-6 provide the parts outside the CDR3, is DAMVIQNPRYQVTQFGKPVTLSCSQTLNHNVMYWYQQKSSQAPKLLFHYYDKDFNNEADTPDNFQSRRPNTSFCFLDIRSPGLGDTAMYLCATSRAGPGFTLHFGNGTRLTVT.

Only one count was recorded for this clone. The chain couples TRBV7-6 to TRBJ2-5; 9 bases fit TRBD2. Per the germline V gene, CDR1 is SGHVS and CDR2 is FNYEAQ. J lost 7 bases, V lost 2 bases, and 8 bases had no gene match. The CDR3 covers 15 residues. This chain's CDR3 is CASSLNPAGGGTQYF. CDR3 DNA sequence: TGTGCCAGCAGCTTAAACCCAGCGGGGGGTGGGACCCAGTACTTC.

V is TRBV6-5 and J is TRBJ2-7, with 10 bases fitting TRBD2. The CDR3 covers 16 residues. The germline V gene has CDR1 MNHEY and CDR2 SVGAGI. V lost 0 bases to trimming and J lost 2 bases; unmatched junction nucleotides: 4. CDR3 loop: CASSYSRTSGAYEQYF. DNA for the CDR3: TGTGCCAGCAGTTACTCCCGGACTAGCGGTGCCTACGAGCAGTACTTC.

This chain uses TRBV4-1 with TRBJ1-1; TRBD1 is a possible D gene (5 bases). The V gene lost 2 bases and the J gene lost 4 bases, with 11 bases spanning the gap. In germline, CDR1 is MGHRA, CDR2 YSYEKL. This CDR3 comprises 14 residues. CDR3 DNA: TGCGCCAGCAGCCAACTGGGGCGGGGCACTGAAGCTTTCTTT. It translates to CASSQLGRGTEAFF.

The CDR3, as DNA: TGTGCCAGCACTAAAAGGGGACAGCTTAACACTGAAGCTTTCTTT. Protein sequence: CASTKRGQLNTEAFF. The V gene is TRBV2, the J gene TRBJ1-1; 7 bases match TRBD1. Losses at the gene ends were 7 bases for V and 2 bases for J; bases not matched to a gene: 10. The germline V gene has CDR1 SNHLY and CDR2 FYNNEI. The CDR3 is made up of 15 amino acids.

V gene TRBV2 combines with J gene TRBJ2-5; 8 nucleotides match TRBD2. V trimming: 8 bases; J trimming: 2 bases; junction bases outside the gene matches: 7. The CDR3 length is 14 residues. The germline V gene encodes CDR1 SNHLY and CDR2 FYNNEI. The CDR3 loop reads CASRWAGGQETQYF. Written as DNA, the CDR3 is TGTGCCAGCCGATGGGCGGGGGGACAAGAGACCCAGTACTTC.

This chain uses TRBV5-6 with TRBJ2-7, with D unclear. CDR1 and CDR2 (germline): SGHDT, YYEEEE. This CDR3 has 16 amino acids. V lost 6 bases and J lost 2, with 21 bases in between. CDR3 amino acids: CASTLTAAGSPYEQYF. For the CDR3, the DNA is TGTGCCAGCACTTTGACGGCGGCAGGCTCTCCCTACGAGCAGTACTTC.

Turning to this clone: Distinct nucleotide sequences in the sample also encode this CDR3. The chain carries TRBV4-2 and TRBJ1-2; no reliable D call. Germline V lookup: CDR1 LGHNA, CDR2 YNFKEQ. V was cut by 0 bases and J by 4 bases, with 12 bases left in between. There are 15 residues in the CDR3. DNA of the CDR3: TGTGCCAGCAGCCAAGATCCCGGGAAACTCTATGGCTACACCTTC. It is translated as CASSQDPGKLYGYTF.

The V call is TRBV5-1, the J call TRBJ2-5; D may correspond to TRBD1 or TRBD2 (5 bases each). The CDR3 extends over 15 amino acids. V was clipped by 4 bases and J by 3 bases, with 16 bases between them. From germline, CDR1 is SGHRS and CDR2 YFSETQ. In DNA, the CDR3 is TGCGCCAGCAGCGACTCTACCGGGACCGAAGAGACCCAGTACTTC. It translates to CASSDSTGTEETQYF.

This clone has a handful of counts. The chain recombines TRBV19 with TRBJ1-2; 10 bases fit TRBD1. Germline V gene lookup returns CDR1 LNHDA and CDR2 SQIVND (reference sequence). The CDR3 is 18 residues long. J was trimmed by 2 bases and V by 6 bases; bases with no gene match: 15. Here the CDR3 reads CASRSLRDRGNRNYGYTF. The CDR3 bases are TGTGCCAGTAGGTCGCTCAGGGACAGGGGCAATCGAAACTATGGCTACACCTTC.

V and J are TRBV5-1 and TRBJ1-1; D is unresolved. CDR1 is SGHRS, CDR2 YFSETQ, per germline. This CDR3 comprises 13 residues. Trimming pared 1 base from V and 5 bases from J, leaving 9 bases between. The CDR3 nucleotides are TGCGCCAGCAGCTTGCCCGGCGGGACTGAAGCTTTCTTT. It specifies CASSLPGGTEAFF.

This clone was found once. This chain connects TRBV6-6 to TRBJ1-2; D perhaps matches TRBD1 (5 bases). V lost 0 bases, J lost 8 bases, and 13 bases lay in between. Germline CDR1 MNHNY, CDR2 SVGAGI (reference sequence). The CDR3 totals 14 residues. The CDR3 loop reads CASSYSMFGDGYTF. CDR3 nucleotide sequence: TGTGCCAGCAGTTACTCGATGTTCGGGGACGGCTACACCTTC.

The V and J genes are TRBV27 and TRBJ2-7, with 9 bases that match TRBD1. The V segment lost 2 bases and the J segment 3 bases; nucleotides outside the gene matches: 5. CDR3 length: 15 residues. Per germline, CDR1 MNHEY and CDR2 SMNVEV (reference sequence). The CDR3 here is CASSLLGQGFYEQYF. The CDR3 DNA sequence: TGTGCCAGCAGTTTACTGGGACAGGGATTCTACGAGCAGTACTTC.

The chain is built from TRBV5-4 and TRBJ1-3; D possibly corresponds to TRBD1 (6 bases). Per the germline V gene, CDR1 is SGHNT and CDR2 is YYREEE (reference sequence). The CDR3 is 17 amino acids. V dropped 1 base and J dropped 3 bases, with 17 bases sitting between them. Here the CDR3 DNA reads TGTGCCAGCAGCTTGTATGATTGGTCAGGGGTTGGAAACACCATATATTTT. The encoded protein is CASSLYDWSGVGNTIYF. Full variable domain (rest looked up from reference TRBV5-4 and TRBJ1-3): ETGVTQSPTHLIKTRGQQVTLRCSSQSGHNTVSWYQQALGQGPQFIFQYYREEENGRGNFPPRFSGLQFPNYSSELNVNALELDDSALYLCASSLYDWSGVGNTIYFGEGSWLTVV.

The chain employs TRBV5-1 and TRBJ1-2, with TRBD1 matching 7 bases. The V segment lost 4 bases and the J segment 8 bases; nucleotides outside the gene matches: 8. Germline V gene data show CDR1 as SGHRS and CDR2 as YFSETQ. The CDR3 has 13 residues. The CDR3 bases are TGCGCCAGCAGCCAAGGACAGGTTGGCGGCTACACCTTC. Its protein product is CASSQGQVGGYTF.

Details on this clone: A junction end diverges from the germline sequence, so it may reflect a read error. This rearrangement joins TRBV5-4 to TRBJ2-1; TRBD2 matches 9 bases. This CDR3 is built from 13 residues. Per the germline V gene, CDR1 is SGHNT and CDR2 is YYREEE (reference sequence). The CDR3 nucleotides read TGTGCCAGCAGCTCAAGAATAGCGGGAGAGGATATCTTC. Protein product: CASSSRIAGEDIF.